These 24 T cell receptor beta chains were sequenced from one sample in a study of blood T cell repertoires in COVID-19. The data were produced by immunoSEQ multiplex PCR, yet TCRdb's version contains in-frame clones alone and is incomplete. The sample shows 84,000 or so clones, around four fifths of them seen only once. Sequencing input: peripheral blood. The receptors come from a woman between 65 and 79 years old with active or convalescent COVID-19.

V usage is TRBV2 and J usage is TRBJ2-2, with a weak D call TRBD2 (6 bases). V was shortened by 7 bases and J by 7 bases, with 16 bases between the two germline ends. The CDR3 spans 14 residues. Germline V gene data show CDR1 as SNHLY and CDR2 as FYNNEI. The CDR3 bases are TGTGCCAGCACCCCCCTGCGGGGTTTCGGGGAGCTGTTTTTT. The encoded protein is CASTPLRGFGELFF. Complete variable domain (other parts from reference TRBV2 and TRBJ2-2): EPEVTQTPSHQVTQMGQEVILRCVPISNHLYFYWYRQILGQKVEFLVSFYNNEISEKSEIFDDQFSVERPDGSNFTLKIRSTKLEDSAMYFCASTPLRGFGELFFGEGSRLTVL.

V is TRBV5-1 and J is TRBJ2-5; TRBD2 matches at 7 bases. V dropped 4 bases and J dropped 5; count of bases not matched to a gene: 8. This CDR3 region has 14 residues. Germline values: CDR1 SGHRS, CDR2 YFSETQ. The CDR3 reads CASSVGGVPETQYF. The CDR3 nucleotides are TGCGCCAGCAGCGTTGGGGGGGTACCGGAGACCCAGTACTTC.

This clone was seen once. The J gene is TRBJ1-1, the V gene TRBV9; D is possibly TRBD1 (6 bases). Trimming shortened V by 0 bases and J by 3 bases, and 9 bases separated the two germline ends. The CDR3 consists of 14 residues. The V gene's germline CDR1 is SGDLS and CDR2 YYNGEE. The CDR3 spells CASSVGGGDTEAFF. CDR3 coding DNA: TGTGCCAGCAGCGTAGGAGGGGGGGACACTGAAGCTTTCTTT.

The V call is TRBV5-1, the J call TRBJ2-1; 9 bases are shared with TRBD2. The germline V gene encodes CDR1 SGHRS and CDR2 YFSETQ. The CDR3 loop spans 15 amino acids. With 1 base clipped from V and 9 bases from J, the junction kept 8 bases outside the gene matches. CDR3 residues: CASSLSAGGLREQFF. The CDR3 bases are TGCGCCAGCAGCTTGTCAGCGGGGGGCTTGCGTGAGCAGTTCTTC.

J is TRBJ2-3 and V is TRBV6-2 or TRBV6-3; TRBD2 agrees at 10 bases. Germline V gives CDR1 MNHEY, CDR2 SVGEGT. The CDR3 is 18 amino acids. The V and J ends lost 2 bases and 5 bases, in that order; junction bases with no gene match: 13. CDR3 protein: CASSYPLGGGLARDTQYF. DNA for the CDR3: TGTGCCAGCAGTTACCCTCTCGGCGGGGGACTAGCGAGAGATACGCAGTATTTT.

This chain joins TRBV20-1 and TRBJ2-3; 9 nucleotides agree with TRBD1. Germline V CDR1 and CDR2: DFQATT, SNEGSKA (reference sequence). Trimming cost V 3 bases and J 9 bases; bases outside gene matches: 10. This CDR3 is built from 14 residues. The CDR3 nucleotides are TGCAGTGCTAGTGAGGACAGGGGCCTAGGGACGCAGTATTTT. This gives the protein CSASEDRGLGTQYF.

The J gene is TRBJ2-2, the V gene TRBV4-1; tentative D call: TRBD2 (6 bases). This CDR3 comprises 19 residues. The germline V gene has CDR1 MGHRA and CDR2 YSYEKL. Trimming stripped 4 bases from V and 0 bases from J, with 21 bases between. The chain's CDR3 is CASSPPPGVVDANTGELFF. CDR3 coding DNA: TGCGCCAGCAGCCCTCCCCCGGGGGTAGTAGACGCGAACACCGGGGAGCTGTTTTTT.

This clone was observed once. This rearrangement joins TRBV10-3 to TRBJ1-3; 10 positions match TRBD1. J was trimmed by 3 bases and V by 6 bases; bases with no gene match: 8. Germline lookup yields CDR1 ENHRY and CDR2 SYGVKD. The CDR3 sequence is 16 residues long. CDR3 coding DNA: TGTGCCATCAGCCCGGGACAGGGGTTGCGTGGAAACACCATATATTTT. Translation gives CAISPGQGLRGNTIYF.

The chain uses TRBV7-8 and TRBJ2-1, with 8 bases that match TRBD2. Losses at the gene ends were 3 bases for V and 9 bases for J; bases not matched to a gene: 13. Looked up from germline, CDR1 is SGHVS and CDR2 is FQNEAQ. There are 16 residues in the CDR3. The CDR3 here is CASSFHLGGADIEQFF. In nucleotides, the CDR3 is TGTGCCAGCAGCTTTCACCTCGGGGGGGCCGACATTGAGCAGTTCTTC.

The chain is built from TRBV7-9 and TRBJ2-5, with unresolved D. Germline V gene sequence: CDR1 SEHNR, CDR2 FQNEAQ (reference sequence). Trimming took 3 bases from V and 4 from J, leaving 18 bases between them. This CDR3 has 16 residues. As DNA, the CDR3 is TGTGCCAGCAGCTTTCCTTCAGGAACGTTAGGAGAGACCCAGTACTTC. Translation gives CASSFPSGTLGETQYF.

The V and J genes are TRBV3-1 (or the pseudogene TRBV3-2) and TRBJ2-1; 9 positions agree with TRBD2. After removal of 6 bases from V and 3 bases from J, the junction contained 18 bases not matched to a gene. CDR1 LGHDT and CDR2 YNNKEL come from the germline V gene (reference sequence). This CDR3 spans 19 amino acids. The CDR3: CASRQKRGANVGRYNEQFF. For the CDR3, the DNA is TGTGCCAGCAGACAAAAGCGGGGGGCCAATGTCGGTCGCTACAATGAGCAGTTCTTC.

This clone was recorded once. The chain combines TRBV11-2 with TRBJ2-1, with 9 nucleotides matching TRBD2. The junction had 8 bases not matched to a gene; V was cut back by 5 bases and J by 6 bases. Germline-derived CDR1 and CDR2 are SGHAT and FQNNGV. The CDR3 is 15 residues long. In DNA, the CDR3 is TGTGCCAGCAGCCCCCCCGGACTAGCGAGCAATGAGCAGTTCTTC. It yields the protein CASSPPGLASNEQFF.

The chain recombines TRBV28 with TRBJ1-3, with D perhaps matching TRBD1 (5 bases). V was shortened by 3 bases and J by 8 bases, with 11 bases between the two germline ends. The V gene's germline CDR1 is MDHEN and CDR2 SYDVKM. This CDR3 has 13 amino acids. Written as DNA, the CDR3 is TGTGCCAGCAGTTTCCCGGGGGTGGACACCATATATTTT. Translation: CASSFPGVDTIYF.

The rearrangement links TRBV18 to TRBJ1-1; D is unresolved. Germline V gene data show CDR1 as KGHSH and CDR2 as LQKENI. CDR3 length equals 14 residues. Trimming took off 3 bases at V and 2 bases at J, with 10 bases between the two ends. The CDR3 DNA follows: TGTGCCAGCTCACCTTTGGGAGTAAACACTGAAGCTTTCTTT. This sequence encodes CASSPLGVNTEAFF.

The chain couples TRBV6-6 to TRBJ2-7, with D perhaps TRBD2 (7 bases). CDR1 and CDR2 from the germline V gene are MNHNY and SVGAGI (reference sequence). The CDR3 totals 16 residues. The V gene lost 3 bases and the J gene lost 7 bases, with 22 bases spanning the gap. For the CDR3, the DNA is TGTGCCAGCAGTTATTATGCGGGGGACATAAAGGGAGAGCAGTACTTC. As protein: CASSYYAGDIKGEQYF.

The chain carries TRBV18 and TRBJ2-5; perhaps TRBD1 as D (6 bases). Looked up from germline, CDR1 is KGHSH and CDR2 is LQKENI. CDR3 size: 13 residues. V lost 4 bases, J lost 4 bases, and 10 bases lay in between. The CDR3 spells CASSREQGETQYF. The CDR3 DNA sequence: TGTGCCAGCTCACGCGAACAGGGAGAGACCCAGTACTTC.

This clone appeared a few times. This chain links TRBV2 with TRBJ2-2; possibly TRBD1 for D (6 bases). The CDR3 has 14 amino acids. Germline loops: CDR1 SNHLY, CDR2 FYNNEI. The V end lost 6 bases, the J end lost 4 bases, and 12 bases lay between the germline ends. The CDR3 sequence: CASRARGFTGELFF. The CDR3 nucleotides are TGTGCCAGCAGGGCCAGGGGTTTCACCGGGGAGCTGTTTTTT.

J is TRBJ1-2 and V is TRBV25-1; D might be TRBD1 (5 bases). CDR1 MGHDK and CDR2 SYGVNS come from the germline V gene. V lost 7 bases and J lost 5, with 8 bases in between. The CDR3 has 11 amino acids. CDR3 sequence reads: CASNSGYGYTF. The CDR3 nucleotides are TGTGCCAGCAACTCAGGGTATGGCTACACCTTC.

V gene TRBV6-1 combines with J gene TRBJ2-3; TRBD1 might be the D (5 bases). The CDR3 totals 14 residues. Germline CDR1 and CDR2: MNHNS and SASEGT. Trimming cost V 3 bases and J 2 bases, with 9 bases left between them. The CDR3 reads CASSEQGITDTQYF. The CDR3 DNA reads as TGTGCCAGCAGTGAGCAGGGTATCACAGATACGCAGTATTTT.

The CDR3 DNA is TGTGCCAGCAGCCAAACAGGGATTGATTCACCCCTCCACTTT. It yields the protein CASSQTGIDSPLHF. The chain links TRBV3-1 (or the pseudogene TRBV3-2) to TRBJ1-6, with a weak D call TRBD1 (6 bases). Germline V lookup: CDR1 LGHDT, CDR2 YNNKEL (reference sequence). The CDR3 sequence is 14 residues long. Trimming removed 2 bases from V and 8 bases from J, with 10 bases in between.

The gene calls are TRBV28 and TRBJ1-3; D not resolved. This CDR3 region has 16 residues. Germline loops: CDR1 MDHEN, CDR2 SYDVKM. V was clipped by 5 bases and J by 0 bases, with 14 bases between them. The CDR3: CASSIPRGSSGNTIYF. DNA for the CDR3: TGTGCCAGCAGTATCCCTCGAGGTAGCTCTGGAAACACCATATATTTT.

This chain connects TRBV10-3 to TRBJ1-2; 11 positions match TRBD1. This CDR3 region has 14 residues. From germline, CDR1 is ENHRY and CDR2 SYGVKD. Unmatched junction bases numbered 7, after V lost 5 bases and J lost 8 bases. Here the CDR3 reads CAISSQDRGRGYTF. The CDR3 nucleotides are TGTGCCATCAGTTCACAGGACAGGGGGCGAGGCTACACCTTC.

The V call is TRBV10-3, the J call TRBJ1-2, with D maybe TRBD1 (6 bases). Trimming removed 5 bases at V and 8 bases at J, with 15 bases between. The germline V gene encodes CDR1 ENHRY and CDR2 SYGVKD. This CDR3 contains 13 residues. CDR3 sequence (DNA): TGTGCCATCAGTCCTAACAGGGAGGGAGGCTACACCTTC. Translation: CAISPNREGGYTF.

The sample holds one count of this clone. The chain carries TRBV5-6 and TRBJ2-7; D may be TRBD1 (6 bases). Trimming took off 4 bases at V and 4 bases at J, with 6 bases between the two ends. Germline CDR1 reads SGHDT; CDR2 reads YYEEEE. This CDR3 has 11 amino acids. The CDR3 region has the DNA TGTGCCAGCAGCGACAGGTACGAGCAGTACTTC. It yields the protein CASSDRYEQYF.